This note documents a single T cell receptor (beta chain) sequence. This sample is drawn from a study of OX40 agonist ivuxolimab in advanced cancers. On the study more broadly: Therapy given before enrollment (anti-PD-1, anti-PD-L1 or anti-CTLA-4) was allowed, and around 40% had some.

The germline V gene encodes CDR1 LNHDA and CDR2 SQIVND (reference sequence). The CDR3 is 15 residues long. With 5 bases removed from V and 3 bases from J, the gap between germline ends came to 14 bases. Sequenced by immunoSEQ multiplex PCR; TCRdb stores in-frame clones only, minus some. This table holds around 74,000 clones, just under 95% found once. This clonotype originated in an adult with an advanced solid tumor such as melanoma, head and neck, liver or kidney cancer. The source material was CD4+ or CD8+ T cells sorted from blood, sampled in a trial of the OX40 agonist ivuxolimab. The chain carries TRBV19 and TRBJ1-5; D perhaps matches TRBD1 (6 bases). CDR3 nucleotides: TGTGCCAGTAGTGCCAGGGGAGAGCTCAATCAGCCCCAGCATTTT. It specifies CASSARGELNQPQHF.